What follows are 13 T cell receptor beta chains derived from one specimen sequenced in a study of cytomegalovirus exposure and HLA in healthy donors. PCR involved 60 Vbeta and 13 Jbeta primers. Sequenced by immunoSEQ multiplex PCR; TCRdb stores in-frame clones only, minus some. The sample has about 91,000 clones, 86% seen once. Source material: PBMCs. These TCRs come from a man aged 25-40 years in good health and CMV-seropositive.

The chain carries TRBV2 and TRBJ1-5; 12 bases match TRBD1. This CDR3 spans 15 amino acids. Germline lookup yields CDR1 SNHLY and CDR2 FYNNEI. Trimming at V came to 5 bases and at J to 11 bases, leaving 10 bases not matched to a gene. CDR3 sequence: CASSPGTGGRLSQHF. CDR3 DNA sequence: TGTGCCAGCAGTCCCGGGACAGGGGGCCGTCTGTCCCAGCATTTT.

The chain has TRBV2 and TRBJ1-1; 7 bases align to TRBD1. The V gene end was trimmed by 4 bases and the J gene end by 0 bases; junction bases not matched to a gene: 11. Germline V gives CDR1 SNHLY, CDR2 FYNNEI. There are 17 residues in the CDR3. CDR3 nucleotide sequence: TGTGCCAGCAGTGTAATTGGGGCAGGGGGAATGAACACTGAAGCTTTCTTT. It is translated as CASSVIGAGGMNTEAFF.

This clone came up once. The chain combines TRBV7-8 with TRBJ2-2; 7 nucleotides match TRBD2. J was trimmed by 5 bases and V by 2 bases; bases with no gene match: 5. This CDR3 has 15 amino acids. Looked up from germline, CDR1 is SGHVS and CDR2 is FQNEAQ. CDR3 amino acids: CASSLRREWTGELFF. The CDR3 DNA follows: TGTGCCAGCAGCTTACGGCGGGAGTGGACCGGGGAGCTGTTTTTT.

In this sample, this clone turned up once. The rearrangement joins TRBV9 to TRBJ1-4; D unclear. The germline CDR1 and CDR2 sequences are SGDLS and YYNGEE. Trimming took 0 bases from V and 4 from J, leaving 13 bases between them. The CDR3 length is 16 residues. The CDR3 DNA reads TGTGCCAGCAGCGTAGGGGGTCCGGGGAGTAATGAAAAACTGTTTTTT. Translating gives CASSVGGPGSNEKLFF. Full variable domain (rest looked up from reference TRBV9 and TRBJ1-4): DSGVTQTPKHLITATGQRVTLRCSPRSGDLSVYWYQQSLDQGLQFLIQYYNGEERAKGNILERFSAQQFPDLHSELNLSSLELGDSALYFCASSVGGPGSNEKLFFGSGTQLSVL.

The chain employs TRBV5-4 and TRBJ1-2; possible D gene TRBD1, 5 bases. Trimming shortened V by 3 bases and J by 8 bases, and 23 bases separated the two germline ends. Germline V gene data show CDR1 as SGHNT and CDR2 as YYREEE (reference sequence). The CDR3 sequence is 16 residues long. DNA of the CDR3: TGTGCCAGCAGCTCGGACCCTACCGGGAGGGGAGGCGGCTACACCTTC. Translated, it gives CASSSDPTGRGGGYTF. Together with reference TRBV5-4 and TRBJ1-2, the CDR3 gives the full variable domain: ETGVTQSPTHLIKTRGQQVTLRCSSQSGHNTVSWYQQALGQGPQFIFQYYREEENGRGNFPPRFSGLQFPNYSSELNVNALELDDSALYLCASSSDPTGRGGGYTFGSGTRLTVV.

This clone was seen once. This sequence joins TRBV5-1 and TRBJ2-5; perhaps TRBD2 as D (6 bases). The J call may be mistaken, given a closer DNA end match to TRBJ2-7. CDR1 SGHRS and CDR2 YFSETQ come from the germline V gene. The CDR3 has 14 amino acids. The CDR3 DNA reads as TGCGCCAGCAGCTCGGGGGTAAGCTCCTACGAGCAGTACTTC. Amino acids: CASSSGVSSYEQYF.

The chain employs TRBV10-2 and TRBJ2-7; 8 bases map to TRBD1. CDR3 length: 14 residues. CDR1 and CDR2 (germline): WSHSY, SAAADI. V dropped 6 bases and J dropped 4; count of bases not matched to a gene: 8. The CDR3 DNA reads TGCGCCAGCAGGCCGGGACAGGTACCATACGAGCAGTACTTC. This sequence encodes CASRPGQVPYEQYF.

The chain is built from TRBV19 and TRBJ2-1, with D tentatively TRBD2 (7 bases). V was trimmed by 3 bases and J by 8 bases, leaving 23 bases between them. Germline CDR1 LNHDA, CDR2 SQIVND (reference sequence). CDR3 length equals 17 residues. DNA for the CDR3: TGTGCCAGTAGTATGGGGGGCGGGGGAAGGTTATCGGATGAGCAGTTCTTC. It specifies CASSMGGGGRLSDEQFF. Drawing the rest from reference TRBV19 and TRBJ2-1, the complete variable domain is DGGITQSPKYLFRKEGQNVTLSCEQNLNHDAMYWYRQDPGQGLRLIYYSQIVNDFQKGDIAEGYSVSREKKESFPLTVTSAQKNPTAFYLCASSMGGGGRLSDEQFFGPGTRLTVL.

The V call is TRBV13, the J call TRBJ1-5; 10 nucleotides line up with TRBD1. This CDR3 is 19 amino acids long. Looked up from germline, CDR1 is PRHDT and CDR2 is FYEKMQ (reference sequence). Losses at the gene ends were 4 bases for V and 5 bases for J; bases not matched to a gene: 17. CDR3: CASSSTAGTGVGFDQPQHF. The CDR3 DNA sequence: TGTGCCAGCAGCTCTACCGCCGGGACAGGGGTAGGTTTCGATCAGCCCCAGCATTTT.

The chain has TRBV6-5 and TRBJ1-2, with a tentative D call TRBD1 (5 bases). V was clipped by 0 bases and J by 4 bases, with 12 bases between them. There are 15 residues in the CDR3. Germline lookup yields CDR1 MNHEY and CDR2 SVGAGI. The CDR3 DNA reads as TGTGCCAGCAGTTACTCCGCCAGGGTCGGCTATGGCTACACCTTC. Its translation: CASSYSARVGYGYTF.

The chain is built from TRBV19 and TRBJ2-1; 15 nucleotides agree with TRBD2. V gave up 10 bases and J gave up 2 bases; unmatched junction bases: 9. CDR1 LNHDA and CDR2 SQIVND come from the germline V gene (reference sequence). The CDR3 extends over 17 amino acids. CDR3 in amino acids: CATRTSGRVDTYNEQFF. The CDR3 nucleotides read TGTGCCACCCGGACTAGCGGGAGGGTTGACACCTACAATGAGCAGTTCTTC.

This clone showed up just a few times. The gene calls are TRBV28 and TRBJ2-2, with 16 bases fitting TRBD2. The CDR3 has 18 amino acids. CDR1 and CDR2 from the germline V gene are MDHEN and SYDVKM. Unmatched junction bases numbered 8, after V lost 5 bases and J lost 5 bases. CDR3: CASSPRGLAGGPTGELFF. CDR3 coding DNA: TGTGCCAGCAGTCCCCGGGGACTAGCGGGAGGGCCAACCGGGGAGCTGTTTTTT. The entire variable domain, with the rest obtained from reference TRBV28 and TRBJ2-2, is as follows: DVKVTQSSRYLVKRTGEKVFLECVQDMDHENMFWYRQDPGLGLRLIYFSYDVKMKEKGDIPEGYSVSREKKERFSLILESASTNQTSMYLCASSPRGLAGGPTGELFFGEGSRLTVL.

This sequence joins TRBV30 and TRBJ2-5; TRBD2 might be the D (6 bases). The CDR3 has 12 residues. The germline CDR1 and CDR2 sequences are GTSNPN and SVGIG (reference sequence). With 5 bases removed from V and 5 bases from J, the gap between germline ends came to 12 bases. The CDR3, as DNA: TGTGCCTGGGATCCCGGGAGCGAGACCCAGTACTTC. It specifies CAWDPGSETQYF.